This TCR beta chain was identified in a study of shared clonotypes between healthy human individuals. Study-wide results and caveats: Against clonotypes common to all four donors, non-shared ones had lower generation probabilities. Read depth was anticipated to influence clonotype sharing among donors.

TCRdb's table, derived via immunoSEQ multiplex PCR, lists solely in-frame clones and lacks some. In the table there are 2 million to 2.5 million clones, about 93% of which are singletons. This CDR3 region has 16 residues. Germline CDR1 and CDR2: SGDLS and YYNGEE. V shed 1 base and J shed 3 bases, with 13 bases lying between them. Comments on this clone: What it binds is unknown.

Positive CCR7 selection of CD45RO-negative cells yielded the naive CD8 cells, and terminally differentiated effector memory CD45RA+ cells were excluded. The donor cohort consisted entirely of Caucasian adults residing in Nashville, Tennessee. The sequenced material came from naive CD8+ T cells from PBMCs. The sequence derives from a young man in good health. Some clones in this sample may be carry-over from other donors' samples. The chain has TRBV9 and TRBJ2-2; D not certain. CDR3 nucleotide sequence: TGTGCCAGCAGCGTACTTCAGGTGCAGTACACCGGGGAGCTGTTTTTT. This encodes CASSVLQVQYTGELFF.